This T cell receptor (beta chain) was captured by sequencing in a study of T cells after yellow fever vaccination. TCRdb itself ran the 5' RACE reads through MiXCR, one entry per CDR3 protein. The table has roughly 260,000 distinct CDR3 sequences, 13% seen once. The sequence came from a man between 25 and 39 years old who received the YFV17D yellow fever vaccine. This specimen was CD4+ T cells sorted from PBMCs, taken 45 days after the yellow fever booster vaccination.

In DNA, the CDR3 is TGTGCCAGCAGCAATGTAAACACCGGGGAGCTGTTTTTT. It specifies CASSNVNTGELFF. This chain uses TRBV5-4 with TRBJ2-2; D call uncertain. The CDR3 is 13 amino acids. V lost 4 bases, J lost 2 bases, and 6 bases lay in between. Germline loops: CDR1 SGHNT, CDR2 YYREEE (reference sequence).